A single sample is the source of the 19 T cell receptor beta chains below, sequenced in a study of OX40 agonist ivuxolimab in advanced cancers. TCRdb keeps only in-frame clones here, not all; method: immunoSEQ multiplex PCR. In the table there are about 84,000 clones, around four fifths of which are singletons. Sequencing was performed on CD4+ or CD8+ T cells sorted from blood, taken in a trial of the OX40 agonist ivuxolimab. These receptors originate from an adult with an advanced solid tumor such as melanoma, head and neck, liver or kidney cancer.

The rearrangement joins TRBV19 to TRBJ1-1; TRBD1 agrees at 7 bases. The germline V gene encodes CDR1 LNHDA and CDR2 SQIVND (reference sequence). With V trimmed by 6 bases and J by 2 bases, 9 bases remained unmatched. CDR3 length equals 15 residues. The CDR3 bases are TGTGCCAGTAGCGACCCGGGACAGCATAACACTGAAGCTTTCTTT. Protein product: CASSDPGQHNTEAFF.

The CDR3 sequence is CASSFRQDREAYEQYF. The DNA of the CDR3 is TGTGCCAGCAGCTTTCGCCAGGACCGAGAAGCCTACGAGCAGTACTTC. The chain recombines TRBV5-6 with TRBJ2-7; D gene unclear. Germline CDR1 reads SGHDT; CDR2 reads YYEEEE. This CDR3 has 16 amino acids. Trimming pared 2 bases from V and 2 bases from J, leaving 17 bases between.

This clone was seen only once. The chain recombines TRBV9 with TRBJ1-3; D is uncertain. This CDR3 is built from 13 residues. Trimming left V 5 bases short and J 4 bases short, with 10 bases between. CDR1 is SGDLS and CDR2 is YYNGEE in the germline V gene. This chain's CDR3 is CASRPTGGNTIYF. CDR3 nucleotide sequence: TGTGCCAGCAGGCCTACTGGGGGAAACACCATATATTTT.

Here the CDR3 DNA reads TGTGCCAGTAGTCCCCGAGGGTCGAACACTGAAGCTTTCTTT. Translation gives CASSPRGSNTEAFF. The chain recombines TRBV19 with TRBJ1-1; D is unclear. The CDR3 totals 14 residues. V was shortened by 5 bases and J by 1 base, with 11 bases between the two germline ends. Germline-derived CDR1 and CDR2 are LNHDA and SQIVND (reference sequence).

Only a few counts were recorded for this clone. The rearrangement joins TRBV18 to TRBJ1-1; D may be TRBD1 (6 bases). CDR3 length: 12 residues. CDR1 is KGHSH and CDR2 is LQKENI in the germline V gene. V was trimmed by 4 bases and J by 6 bases, leaving 9 bases between them. As DNA, the CDR3 is TGTGCCAGCTCACTGGACAGTCCTGAAGCTTTCTTT. It specifies CASSLDSPEAFF.

V is TRBV10-3 and J is TRBJ1-2; a weak D match, TRBD1 (5 bases). This CDR3 comprises 12 residues. V was clipped by 8 bases and J by 4 bases, with 11 bases between them. Per germline, CDR1 ENHRY and CDR2 SYGVKD. The CDR3 is CAIGTDAYGYTF. The CDR3, as DNA: TGTGCCATCGGGACGGACGCCTATGGCTACACCTTC.

The rearrangement joins TRBV10-3 to TRBJ2-5; 7 nucleotides line up with TRBD2. Trimming cost V 7 bases and J 5 bases; bases outside gene matches: 10. The CDR3 is made up of 14 amino acids. Per the germline V gene, CDR1 is ENHRY and CDR2 is SYGVKD. CDR3 in amino acids: CAINSKRGAETQYF. For the CDR3, the DNA is TGTGCCATCAATTCCAAGCGGGGTGCGGAGACCCAGTACTTC.

The rearrangement joins TRBV7-2 to TRBJ1-3; 8 bases map to TRBD1. Losses at the gene ends were 5 bases for V and 4 bases for J; bases not matched to a gene: 4. Germline values: CDR1 SGHTA, CDR2 FQGNSA. This CDR3 is 14 amino acids long. CDR3 residues: CASSPGQGGNTIYF. Written as DNA, the CDR3 is TGTGCCAGCAGCCCTGGACAGGGCGGAAACACCATATATTTT.

The rearrangement links TRBV4-3 to TRBJ2-2, with D possibly TRBD2 on 5 matching bases. The V end lost 0 bases, the J end lost 2 bases, and 7 bases lay between the germline ends. The V gene's germline CDR1 is LGHNA and CDR2 YSLEER. There are 15 residues in the CDR3. Here the CDR3 reads CASSQDEGNTGELFF. The CDR3 DNA follows: TGCGCCAGCAGCCAAGATGAGGGTAACACCGGGGAGCTGTTTTTT.

The chain is built from TRBV15 and TRBJ2-7; 15 bases match TRBD2. Germline values: CDR1 LNHNV, CDR2 YYDKDF (reference sequence). CDR3 length equals 16 residues. Losses at the gene ends were 5 bases for V and 5 bases for J; bases not matched to a gene: 7. DNA of the CDR3: TGTGCCACCAGCGTGGGGACTAGCGGGGGGTTGAACGAGCAGTACGTC. Residues: CATSVGTSGGLNEQYV.

This chain uses TRBV7-7 with TRBJ1-3; D gene unclear. The CDR3 runs to 15 residues. The V and J ends lost 1 base and 0 bases respectively, with 7 bases between them. CDR1 SSHAT and CDR2 FNYEAQ come from the germline V gene (reference sequence). In DNA, the CDR3 is TGTGCCAGCAGCTTAGATCGGGGCTCTGGAAACACCATATATTTT. This gives the protein CASSLDRGSGNTIYF.

The chain has TRBV18 and TRBJ2-7, with D unclear. V was trimmed by 3 bases and J by 3 bases, leaving 15 bases between them. The CDR3 has 15 residues. Looked up from germline, CDR1 is KGHSH and CDR2 is LQKENI. Here the CDR3 reads CASSPSLSLNYEQYF. CDR3 bases: TGTGCCAGCTCACCCTCCCTCTCTCTGAACTACGAGCAGTACTTC.

V gene TRBV28 combines with J gene TRBJ1-2; D remains ambiguous. The CDR3 extends over 15 amino acids. Germline CDR1 is MDHEN and CDR2 is SYDVKM. V lost 1 base and J 3 bases, leaving 12 bases between the germline ends. CDR3 loop: CASSLSSGSHYGYTF. In nucleotides, the CDR3 is TGTGCCAGCAGTTTATCGAGCGGATCCCACTATGGCTACACCTTC.

V and J are TRBV12-5 and TRBJ2-5; TRBD1 matches 10 bases. Germline lookup yields CDR1 LGHNT and CDR2 FRNRAP. The J segment lost 7 bases and the V segment lost 2 bases, leaving 7 bases of the junction unmatched. The CDR3 extends over 15 amino acids. The CDR3 DNA is TGTGCTAGTGGTTTGAGGGACAGGGGTATGGGGACCCAGTACTTC. It translates to CASGLRDRGMGTQYF. Full variable domain (remainder filled in from reference TRBV12-5 and TRBJ2-5): DARVTQTPRHKVTEMGQEVTMRCQPILGHNTVFWYRQTMMQGLELLAYFRNRAPLDDSGMPKDRFSAEMPDATLATLKIQPSEPRDSAVYFCASGLRDRGMGTQYFGPGTRLLVL.

The rearrangement links TRBV29-1 to TRBJ2-5, with D perhaps given as TRBD1 or TRBD2 (5 bases each). Germline CDR1 is SQVTM and CDR2 is ANQGSEA. The CDR3 spans 12 residues. V shed 6 bases and J shed 4 bases, with 12 bases lying between them. Here the CDR3 reads CSVLSGGETQYF. CDR3 sequence (DNA): TGCAGCGTCCTGTCTGGGGGAGAGACCCAGTACTTC.

The chain combines TRBV9 with TRBJ2-3; 14 bases match TRBD2. This CDR3 spans 17 amino acids. J gave up 6 bases and V 4 bases, and 10 bases lay outside the gene matches. Germline V gene data show CDR1 as SGDLS and CDR2 as YYNGEE. CDR3 DNA: TGTGCCAGCAGCCCACAGACTAGCGGGGGGGCATACGATACGCAGTATTTT. It specifies CASSPQTSGGAYDTQYF.

The chain carries TRBV6-6 and TRBJ1-4; 7 bases line up with TRBD1. Trimming at V came to 5 bases and at J to 0 bases, leaving 3 bases not matched to a gene. This CDR3 has 15 residues. Germline CDR1 reads MNHNY; CDR2 reads SVGAGI (reference sequence). This CDR3 reads CASSRDRTTNEKLFF. Written as DNA, the CDR3 is TGTGCCAGCAGTAGGGACAGAACAACTAATGAAAAACTGTTTTTT.

The genes are TRBV9 and TRBJ1-5; no definite D call. Germline CDR1 and CDR2: SGDLS and YYNGEE. CDR3 length: 11 residues. Trimming shortened V by 7 bases and J by 6 bases, and 8 bases separated the two germline ends. The CDR3 spells CASGGIQPQHF. CDR3 bases: TGTGCCAGCGGAGGGATTCAGCCCCAGCATTTT.

The V and J genes are TRBV7-7 and TRBJ2-5; tentatively, D is TRBD2 (6 bases). This CDR3 contains 16 residues. V dropped 1 base and J dropped 2 bases, with 14 bases sitting between them. Germline CDR1 and CDR2: SSHAT and FNYEAQ (reference sequence). The DNA of the CDR3 is TGTGCCAGCAGCTTAGTTCCGGGACTGGGTCAAGAGACCCAGTACTTC. Translated, it gives CASSLVPGLGQETQYF.